The T cell receptor beta chain described here comes from a study of blood T cells in healthy people across ages. General study results and limits: Unsorted PBMCs ruled out conclusive naive versus antigen-experienced comparison. Diversity figures based on one million T cells were deemed too low. Higher diversity and more naive CD4+ cells were features of long-lived donors, compared to aged donors.

The V end lost 5 bases, the J end lost 4 bases, and 18 bases lay between the germline ends. Germline values: CDR1 SGHTA, CDR2 FQGNSA. The CDR3 is 16 residues long. For this clonotype: The target antigen is unknown.

Then a second PCR, running roughly 7 to 11 cycles, was carried out with a sample-barcoded 5' primer and a J-beta primer mix. Via MiXCR, TCRdb re-called the 5' RACE reads, giving one row per CDR3 protein. The sample yields around 2 million distinct CDR3 sequences, approximately 39% seen once. Ranging in age from roughly 6 to 95, the donors were healthy Caucasian individuals from Russia. The sequence was obtained from a human donor in good health. The rearrangement joins TRBV7-2 to TRBJ1-5; D might be TRBD1 (6 bases). Sequences were obtained from blood. The CDR3 sequence is CASSPLQGSGNQPQHF. DNA for the CDR3: TGTGCCAGCAGCCCGTTACAGGGATCAGGGAATCAGCCCCAGCATTTT.